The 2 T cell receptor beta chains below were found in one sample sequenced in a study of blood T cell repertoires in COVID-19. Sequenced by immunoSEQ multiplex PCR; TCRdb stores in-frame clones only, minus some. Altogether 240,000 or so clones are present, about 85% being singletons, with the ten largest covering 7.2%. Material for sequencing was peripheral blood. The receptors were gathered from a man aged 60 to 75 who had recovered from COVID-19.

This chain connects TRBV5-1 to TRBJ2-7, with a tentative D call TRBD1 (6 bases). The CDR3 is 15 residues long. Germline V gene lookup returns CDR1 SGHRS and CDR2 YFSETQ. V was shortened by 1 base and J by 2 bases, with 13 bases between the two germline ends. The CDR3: CASSLRGFETYEQYF. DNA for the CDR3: TGCGCCAGCAGCTTGAGGGGGTTCGAGACCTACGAGCAGTACTTC.

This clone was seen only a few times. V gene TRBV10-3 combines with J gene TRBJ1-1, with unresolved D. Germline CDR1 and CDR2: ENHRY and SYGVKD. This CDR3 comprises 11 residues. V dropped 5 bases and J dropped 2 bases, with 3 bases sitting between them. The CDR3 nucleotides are TGTGCCATCAGTTTAAACACTGAAGCTTTCTTT. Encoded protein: CAISLNTEAFF.